In its sample, the clone carrying this TCR beta chain was seen a few times. This CDR3 comprises 12 residues. Germline V gives CDR1 MDHEN, CDR2 SYDVKM. Germline trimming cut 3 bases from V and 16 bases from J; bases unmatched to any gene: 7. The data were taken from a study of T-cell reconstitution after alpha-beta-depleted transplantation in children. Using unique molecular identifiers, the investigators prepared the TCRbeta library. From the PCR reads, TCRdb called clonotypes with MiXCR, one entry per CDR3 protein. This repertoire shows about 610,000 distinct CDR3 sequences, over 9.5% found once; its top ten account for less than 5%.

The source is a human donor who donated a stem cell graft to a child with acute myeloid leukemia. This sequence joins TRBV28 and TRBJ2-1; TRBD1 aligns across 9 bases. Sequenced here: PBMCs from the stem cell graft donor, sampled from the stem cell graft. The CDR3 coding sequence is TGTGCCAGCAGTTTTGTGGGGACAGGGTACTTCTTC. Amino acids: CASSFVGTGYFF.